One and the same sample provided the 3 T cell receptor beta chains below, sequenced in a study of blood T cell repertoires in COVID-19. Profiled with immunoSEQ multiplex PCR; TCRdb holds only in-frame clones, not every one. This table holds under 300,000 clones, about 80% found once. The sample was peripheral blood. All receptors derive from a woman over 75 with acute or convalescent COVID-19.

This clone was picked up a small number of times. V is TRBV4-1 and J is TRBJ1-2; D not certain. The germline V gene encodes CDR1 MGHRA and CDR2 YSYEKL. There are 13 residues in the CDR3. V was clipped by 2 bases and J by 6 bases, with 10 bases between them. The CDR3 DNA reads TGCGCCAGCAGCCAACAGGAATACAATGGCTACACCTTC. Residues: CASSQQEYNGYTF.

The chain couples TRBV28 to TRBJ1-6; TRBD1 might be the D (5 bases). V shed 3 bases and J shed 7 bases, with 16 bases lying between them. This CDR3 contains 16 residues. Germline values: CDR1 MDHEN, CDR2 SYDVKM. CDR3 protein: CASSFMGQGGNSPLHF. The DNA for the CDR3 is TGTGCCAGCAGTTTTATGGGGCAGGGAGGCAATTCACCCCTCCACTTT. The variable domain in full, completed from reference TRBV28 and TRBJ1-6, reads DVKVTQSSRYLVKRTGEKVFLECVQDMDHENMFWYRQDPGLGLRLIYFSYDVKMKEKGDIPEGYSVSREKKERFSLILESASTNQTSMYLCASSFMGQGGNSPLHFGNGTRLTVT.

There are a few counts of this clone. This chain uses TRBV10-3 with TRBJ1-3; no clear D. The V gene's germline CDR1 is ENHRY and CDR2 SYGVKD. V was trimmed by 9 bases and J by 0 bases, leaving 15 bases between them. The CDR3 is 15 amino acids. The DNA of the CDR3 is TGTGCCATAAAGGAGGCAGGCTCCTCTGGAAACACCATATATTTT. Residues: CAIKEAGSSGNTIYF.